This T cell receptor (beta chain) was identified during a study of control samples from healthy donors and cancer patients. Sequencing was performed with immunoSEQ multiplex PCR; in TCRdb, only in-frame clones are kept and a portion is missing. The repertoire holds 150,000 to 200,000 clones, 70% to 90% seen once, with 12% in the top ten. The sequence was obtained from a man aged 25-40 years in good health. The sample was blood.

CDR3 protein: CASSKTGTGEAYEQYF. The CDR3 DNA is TGTGCCAGCAGCAAAACCGGGACAGGGGAGGCGTACGAGCAGTACTTC. This chain connects TRBV13 to TRBJ2-7; 10 bases fit TRBD1. The CDR3 covers 16 residues. Germline V lookup: CDR1 PRHDT, CDR2 FYEKMQ (reference sequence). V dropped 5 bases and J dropped 4; count of bases not matched to a gene: 11.